This record concerns one T cell receptor beta chain sequence. Its specificity is not known. Using immunoSEQ multiplex PCR, the repertoire was profiled, and TCRdb retains in-frame clones only, with some absent. Of 2,500,000 or so clones in the sample, roughly 90% were seen once. The CDR3 spans 15 residues. Looked up from germline, CDR1 is MDHEN and CDR2 is SYDVKM. Trimming took off 1 base at V and 4 bases at J, with 11 bases between the two ends. A CD45RA-negative memory subset and a CD45RA+ naive subset were separated from the CD4+ cells. The data are from a study of shared clonotypes between healthy human individuals. About the research overall: There were three CD4 naive, three CD4 memory, two CD8 naive and one CD8 memory plates per donor.

General observations from the study: In having few donors, the study represented limited genetic and exposure-history diversity.

This clonotype was obtained from a young man in good health. Some clones in this sample may be carry-over from other donors' samples. Sequencing was done on a sample of naive CD4+ T cells from PBMCs. Sample subset: CD45RA+ positively selected. The chain has TRBV28 and TRBJ2-1; D possibly corresponds to TRBD2 (5 bases). CDR3 DNA: TGTGCCAGCAGTTTATCCCTCCGGGATTACAATGAGCAGTTCTTC. Amino acids: CASSLSLRDYNEQFF.